Listed here are 6 T cell receptor beta chains from one sample, sequenced in a study of post-analysis software for immune sequencing data. For these receptors, no antigen is known. Study-wide points: Controls showed lower frequencies than patients for five TRBV segments, and TRBV5-6, TRBV5-1 and TRBV20-1 were among these.

The authors incorporated unique molecular identifiers into the TCR beta cDNA libraries. Each CDR3 protein gets one entry after TCRdb re-called the PCR reads with MiXCR. The sample comprises around 770,000 distinct CDR3 sequences, 46% of which are singletons, and just under 5% rests with the top ten. Specimen: blood. The receptors come from a girl aged 5 to 17 with multiple sclerosis.

This clonotype was found a few times. The chain has TRBV29-1 and TRBJ2-1; D uncertain. The CDR3 has 13 amino acids. Trimming stripped 7 bases from V and 5 bases from J, with 15 bases between. CDR1 SQVTM and CDR2 ANQGSEA come from the germline V gene. Here the CDR3 reads CSDTGRADNEQFF. The CDR3 region has the DNA TGCAGCGATACCGGACGGGCGGACAATGAGCAGTTCTTC.

This sequence joins TRBV6-2 or TRBV6-3 and TRBJ2-1; TRBD2 aligns across 7 bases. Per the germline V gene, CDR1 is MNHEY and CDR2 is SVGEGT. The CDR3 is 14 residues long. V dropped 2 bases and J dropped 3; count of bases not matched to a gene: 1. In nucleotides, the CDR3 is TGTGCCAGCAGTTACATAGCGGGCTACAATGAGCAGTTCTTC. Its protein product is CASSYIAGYNEQFF.

This clonotype was seen a handful of times. The rearrangement joins TRBV28 to TRBJ2-5; 7 bases line up with TRBD1. The end of the DNA aligns better with TRBJ2-7, so the J call may be wrong. The CDR3 is made up of 16 amino acids. CDR1 and CDR2 (germline): MDHEN, SYDVKM. The CDR3 nucleotides are TGTGCCAGCAGTTCGCCCGCGTACAGGGGTTCCTACGAGCAGTACTTC. This translates into CASSSPAYRGSYEQYF.

This clonotype came up once. The chain couples TRBV12-3 or TRBV12-4 to TRBJ2-1; 7 bases agree with TRBD2. The DNA end is more similar to TRBJ2-7, so the J call may be wrong. The CDR3 runs to 17 residues. CDR3 nucleotides: TGTGCCAGCAGTTTAGGGGTGGGAGGGCCTTCCTACAATGAGCAGTACTTC. This gives the protein CASSLGVGGPSYNEQYF.

The chain has TRBV29-1 and TRBJ1-5, with TRBD1 matching 9 bases. The CDR3 has 15 residues. Germline CDR1 reads SQVTM; CDR2 reads ANQGSEA. The J segment lost 4 bases and the V segment lost 6 bases, leaving 10 bases of the junction unmatched. The CDR3 is CSVTPGTGINQPQHF. The CDR3 DNA reads as TGCAGCGTAACGCCCGGGACAGGGATTAATCAGCCCCAGCATTTT. Together with reference TRBV29-1 and TRBJ1-5, the CDR3 gives the full variable domain: SAVISQKPSRDICQRGTSLTIQCQVDSQVTMMFWYRQQPGQSLTLIATANQGSEATYESGFVIDKFPISRPNLTFSTLTVSNMSPEDSSIYLCSVTPGTGINQPQHFGDGTRLSIL.

Of note for this clonotype: At one end the junction does not follow the germline gene, possibly because of a read error. This chain joins TRBV4-2 and TRBJ2-3, with 10 bases fitting TRBD1. The germline V gene has CDR1 LGHNA and CDR2 YNFKEQ. There are 18 residues in the CDR3. CDR3 region: CVSSQDGRTGGSADTQYF. CDR3 DNA: TGTGTCAGCAGCCAAGACGGGCGGACAGGGGGATCGGCAGATACGCAGTATTTT.